This TCR beta chain was identified during a study of control samples from healthy donors and cancer patients. CDR3 size: 14 residues. Trimming left V 5 bases short and J 0 bases short, with 8 bases between. The germline V gene has CDR1 SNHLY and CDR2 FYNNEI. Here immunoSEQ multiplex PCR was the method, and the copy in TCRdb shows in-frame clones only, minus some. The repertoire holds about 140,000 clones, with 91% as singletons. The rearrangement joins TRBV2 to TRBJ1-3; D is undetermined. The sample comprised blood. This TCR was recovered from a man aged 18 to 30 in good health. DNA for the CDR3: TGTGCCAGCAGTCCGAGAGACTCTGGAAACACCATATATTTT. Translated, it gives CASSPRDSGNTIYF. Full variable domain (missing parts from reference TRBV2 and TRBJ1-3): EPEVTQTPSHQVTQMGQEVILRCVPISNHLYFYWYRQILGQKVEFLVSFYNNEISEKSEIFDDQFSVERPDGSNFTLKIRSTKLEDSAMYFCASSPRDSGNTIYFGEGSWLTVV.